These 16 T cell receptor beta chains share one sample of origin, sequenced in a study. TCRdb independently ran MiXCR on the RT-PCR reads; one entry per CDR3 protein. Here the sample spans 550,000 to 750,000 distinct CDR3 sequences, around 14% being singletons. Sequencing was performed on memory CD4+ T cells from blood. The source is a female donor in good health, serving as a healthy control.

This clonotype was recorded at least ten times. This sequence joins TRBV5-1 and TRBJ2-7; maybe TRBD2 (5 bases). The V gene's germline CDR1 is SGHRS and CDR2 YFSETQ. The CDR3 has 14 amino acids. The ends were cut back, 4 bases at V and 6 bases at J, with 17 bases in the middle. The CDR3: CASSDFPRAVEQYF. In nucleotides, the CDR3 is TGCGCCAGCAGCGACTTTCCGAGGGCGGTCGAGCAGTACTTC.

This clonotype was picked up a small number of times. The J gene is TRBJ2-6, the V gene TRBV27; no clear D gene. Germline lookup yields CDR1 MNHEY and CDR2 SMNVEV (reference sequence). This CDR3 is built from 16 residues. The V and J ends lost 4 bases and 0 bases respectively, with 10 bases between them. The CDR3 is CASSSRRNSGANVLTF. The CDR3 nucleotides are TGTGCCAGCAGTTCCCGACGTAACTCTGGGGCCAACGTCCTGACTTTC. Looking up the rest from reference TRBV27 and TRBJ2-6 gives the full variable domain: EAQVTQNPRYLITVTGKKLTVTCSQNMNHEYMSWYRQDPGLGLRQIYYSMNVEVTDKGDVPEGYKVSRKEKRNFPLILESPSPNQTSLYFCASSSRRNSGANVLTFGAGSRLTVL.

The chain uses TRBV5-1 and TRBJ2-6; the D call may be TRBD1 or TRBD2 (5 bases each). Trimming removed 0 bases from V and 0 bases from J, with 13 bases in between. The germline CDR1 and CDR2 sequences are SGHRS and YFSETQ. The CDR3 has 18 amino acids. The CDR3 sequence: CASSLVDSGSSGANVLTF. The CDR3 DNA sequence: TGCGCCAGCAGCTTGGTCGACAGCGGAAGCTCTGGGGCCAACGTCCTGACTTTC.

The chain has TRBV2 and TRBJ1-2; D unresolved. The CDR3 has 13 residues. V was pared by 8 bases and J by 5 bases, with 15 bases between. Germline V CDR1 and CDR2: SNHLY, FYNNEI. CDR3 sequence reads: CASPRTAKYGYTF. CDR3 nucleotide sequence: TGTGCCAGCCCCCGGACTGCGAAATATGGCTACACCTTC.

The chain carries TRBV20-1 and TRBJ2-5; 9 nucleotides match TRBD2. This CDR3 is built from 15 residues. With V trimmed by 0 bases and J by 4 bases, 6 bases remained unmatched. Germline lookup yields CDR1 DFQATT and CDR2 SNEGSKA (reference sequence). This CDR3 reads CSARDRLAVGETQYF. The CDR3 DNA is TGCAGTGCTAGAGATAGACTAGCGGTTGGAGAGACCCAGTACTTC.

This clonotype was seen more than once but under ten times. V usage is TRBV5-1 and J usage is TRBJ2-7; D is ambiguous. CDR1 SGHRS and CDR2 YFSETQ come from the germline V gene. The CDR3 runs to 16 residues. Trimming took 1 base from V and 3 from J, leaving 17 bases between them. The CDR3 nucleotides are TGCGCCAGCAGCTTGATCGACCCGTCCAGGTACTACGAGCAGTACTTC. Amino acid sequence: CASSLIDPSRYYEQYF.

This clonotype was counted between two and nine times. The chain joins TRBV2 to TRBJ1-2; tentative D call: TRBD1 (6 bases). The V gene's germline CDR1 is SNHLY and CDR2 FYNNEI. The length of the CDR3 is 15 residues. The V end lost 6 bases, the J end lost 2 bases, and 16 bases lay between the germline ends. The CDR3 bases are TGTGCCAGCAGACTACAGGGATCGACAAACTATGGCTACACCTTC. This encodes CASRLQGSTNYGYTF. Supplemented by reference TRBV2 and TRBJ1-2, the full variable domain reads EPEVTQTPSHQVTQMGQEVILRCVPISNHLYFYWYRQILGQKVEFLVSFYNNEISEKSEIFDDQFSVERPDGSNFTLKIRSTKLEDSAMYFCASRLQGSTNYGYTFGSGTRLTVV.

In this sample, this clonotype turned up many times. V gene TRBV18 combines with J gene TRBJ1-3; D remains ambiguous. V lost 3 bases and J 2 bases, leaving 11 bases between the germline ends. The germline V gene has CDR1 KGHSH and CDR2 LQKENI. The CDR3 loop spans 15 amino acids. CDR3 sequence: CASSPTANAGNTIYF. The CDR3 DNA follows: TGTGCCAGCTCACCGACGGCAAACGCTGGAAACACCATATATTTT.

This sequence joins TRBV20-1 and TRBJ2-1; TRBD2 matches 8 bases. The V gene's germline CDR1 is DFQATT and CDR2 SNEGSKA (reference sequence). The CDR3 contains 17 residues. With V trimmed by 6 bases and J by 3 bases, 16 bases remained unmatched. The CDR3 region is CSAITLTSAAIYNEQFF. CDR3 DNA: TGCAGTGCCATAACCCTGACTAGCGCCGCCATCTACAATGAGCAGTTCTTC.

Many counts were recorded for this clonotype. V usage is TRBV7-2 and J usage is TRBJ2-3, with 12 bases fitting TRBD1. Germline-derived CDR1 and CDR2 are SGHTA and FQGNSA. J gave up 5 bases and V 1 base, and 4 bases lay outside the gene matches. There are 16 residues in the CDR3. The CDR3 DNA sequence: TGTGCCAGCAGCTTAGGGGGACAGGGGGCGATAGATACGCAGTATTTT. This codes for CASSLGGQGAIDTQYF. Based on the CDR3 plus reference TRBV7-2 and TRBJ2-3, the full variable domain is GAGVSQSPSNKVTEKGKDVELRCDPISGHTALYWYRQSLGQGLEFLIYFQGNSAPDKSGLPSDRFSAERTGGSVSTLTIQRTQQEDSAVYLCASSLGGQGAIDTQYFGPGTRLTVL.

The V call is TRBV7-2, the J call TRBJ2-1; 9 bases are shared with TRBD1. The CDR3 extends over 17 amino acids. V lost 4 bases to trimming and J lost 7 bases; unmatched junction nucleotides: 14. Germline-derived CDR1 and CDR2 are SGHTA and FQGNSA. CDR3 amino acids: CASSSGLGTGQGNEQFF. The CDR3, as DNA: TGTGCCAGCAGCTCTGGCCTAGGGACAGGGCAAGGGAATGAGCAGTTCTTC.

The V gene is TRBV29-1, the J gene TRBJ2-1, with no clear D. V was pared by 4 bases and J by 7 bases, with 11 bases between. Germline CDR1 reads SQVTM; CDR2 reads ANQGSEA. The CDR3 has 12 amino acids. The CDR3 DNA reads as TGCAGCGTTGGAGACGGGCCGAATGAGCAGTTCTTC. Translating gives CSVGDGPNEQFF.

The chain carries TRBV30 and TRBJ2-3; no firm D call. The CDR3 sequence is 15 residues long. Per the germline V gene, CDR1 is GTSNPN and CDR2 is SVGIG (reference sequence). V shed 1 base and J shed 2 bases, with 13 bases lying between them. CDR3 DNA: TGTGCCTGGAGTGATGGGTTTGGAGACACAGATACGCAGTATTTT. Its protein is CAWSDGFGDTDTQYF. Drawing the rest from reference TRBV30 and TRBJ2-3, the complete variable domain is SQTIHQWPATLVQPVGSPLSLECTVEGTSNPNLYWYRQAAGRGLQLLFYSVGIGQISSEVPQNLSASRPQDRQFILSSKKLLLSDSGFYLCAWSDGFGDTDTQYFGPGTRLTVL.

This clonotype has only a few counts. The chain is built from TRBV6-5 and TRBJ1-3; tentative D call: TRBD1 (5 bases). There are 19 residues in the CDR3. V lost 0 bases and J lost 0, with 18 bases in between. In germline, CDR1 is MNHEY, CDR2 SVGAGI. DNA for the CDR3: TGTGCCAGCAGTTACTCGTTAGGGACGGTATCAAGCTCTGGAAACACCATATATTTT. The encoded protein is CASSYSLGTVSSSGNTIYF.

This chain uses TRBV11-3 with TRBJ2-1; 8 bases are shared with TRBD1. The CDR3 has 16 residues. Germline CDR1 SGHNT, CDR2 YENEEA. The ends lost 1 base at V and 4 bases at J; junction bases unmatched: 6. The CDR3 sequence is CASSLGQQGGYNEQFF. Here the CDR3 DNA reads TGTGCCAGCAGCTTAGGTCAACAGGGGGGTTACAATGAGCAGTTCTTC.

In DNA form, the CDR3 reads TGTGCCAGCAGCTTACTTGGACCCAACACCGGGGAGCTGTTTTTT. Protein sequence: CASSLLGPNTGELFF. This chain links TRBV7-6 with TRBJ2-2; no definite D call. V dropped 2 bases and J dropped 2 bases, with 9 bases sitting between them. CDR1 is SGHVS, CDR2 FNYEAQ, per germline. The CDR3 totals 15 residues.